This T cell receptor beta chain was observed in a study of T-cell reconstitution after alpha-beta-depleted transplantation in children. The library targeted TCRbeta and was prepared with unique molecular identifiers. TCRdb independently ran MiXCR on the PCR reads; one entry per CDR3 protein. The sample has 250,000 to 400,000 distinct CDR3 sequences, around 20% seen once; the top ten hold over 9.5%. General observations from the study: Reported findings indicate that, about two months after transplant, alpha-beta T cells came from several hundred expanded clones, which were derived from non-depleted graft cells.

Germline V gene sequence: CDR1 SGHRS, CDR2 YFSETQ. V lost 1 base to trimming and J lost 0 bases, with 8 bases between them. This CDR3 region has 15 residues. This clonotype appeared many times. The antigen is undetermined. This sequence originates from a male patient aged 10-17 years who had a stem cell transplant for acute lymphoblastic leukemia, so the T cells may come from the graft donor. The rearrangement uses TRBV5-1 and TRBJ2-1; D possibly corresponds to TRBD2 (5 bases). The sequencing here drew on PBMCs, mostly from graft donor cells, taken 180 days after TCRalphabeta/CD19-depleted stem cell transplant. In DNA form, the CDR3 reads TGCGCCAGCAGCTTGTGGGAGAGCTCCTACAATGAGCAGTTCTTC. This sequence encodes CASSLWESSYNEQFF.